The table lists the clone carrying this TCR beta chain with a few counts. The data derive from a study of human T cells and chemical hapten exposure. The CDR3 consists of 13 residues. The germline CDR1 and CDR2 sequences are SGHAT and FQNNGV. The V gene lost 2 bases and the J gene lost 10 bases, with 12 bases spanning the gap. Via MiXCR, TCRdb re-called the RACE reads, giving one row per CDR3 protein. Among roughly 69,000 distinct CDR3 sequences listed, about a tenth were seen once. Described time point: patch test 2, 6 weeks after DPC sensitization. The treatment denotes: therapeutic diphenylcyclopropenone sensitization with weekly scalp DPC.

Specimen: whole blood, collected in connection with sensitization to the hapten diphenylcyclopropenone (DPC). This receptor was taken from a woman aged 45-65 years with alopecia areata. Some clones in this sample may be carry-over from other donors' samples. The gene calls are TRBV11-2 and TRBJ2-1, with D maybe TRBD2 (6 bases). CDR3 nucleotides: TGTGCCAGCAGCTTAACCGGGAGTCCGGAGCAGTTCTTC. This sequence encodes CASSLTGSPEQFF.